This TCR beta chain was recorded in a study of vaccination and CD4 T cells after COVID-19. Background on the study: Six males and four females, two Hispanic, made up the convalescents. Participants got two doses of BNT162b2 or mRNA-1273 vaccine. The post-vaccine samples came a median around 72 days after dose two (range 14 to 241). Study-level results: When vaccine-specific clones from convalescent patients were examined, 304 of 307 were spike mono-reactive.

With respect to this clonotype: What it recognizes is unknown.

TCRdb ran MiXCR on the PCR reads and lists one entry per CDR3 protein. The sample contains 13,000 to 15,000 distinct CDR3 sequences, approximately 69% of which appear only once. The germline V gene encodes CDR1 SNHLY and CDR2 FYNNEI. V was shortened by 6 bases and J by 5 bases, with 20 bases between the two germline ends. The CDR3 extends over 15 amino acids. The J gene is TRBJ2-7, the V gene TRBV2; a possible D gene is TRBD1 (6 bases). The TCR originated in a human donor who had recovered from COVID-19. Source: CD4+ T cells from blood, taken after SARS-CoV-2 vaccination. The DNA of the CDR3 is TGTGCCAGCAGCCCGACGGACAGCGACAAGGACGAGCAGTACTTC. This encodes CASSPTDSDKDEQYF. Supplemented by reference TRBV2 and TRBJ2-7, the full variable domain reads EPEVTQTPSHQVTQMGQEVILRCVPISNHLYFYWYRQILGQKVEFLVSFYNNEISEKSEIFDDQFSVERPDGSNFTLKIRSTKLEDSAMYFCASSPTDSDKDEQYFGPGTRLTVT.